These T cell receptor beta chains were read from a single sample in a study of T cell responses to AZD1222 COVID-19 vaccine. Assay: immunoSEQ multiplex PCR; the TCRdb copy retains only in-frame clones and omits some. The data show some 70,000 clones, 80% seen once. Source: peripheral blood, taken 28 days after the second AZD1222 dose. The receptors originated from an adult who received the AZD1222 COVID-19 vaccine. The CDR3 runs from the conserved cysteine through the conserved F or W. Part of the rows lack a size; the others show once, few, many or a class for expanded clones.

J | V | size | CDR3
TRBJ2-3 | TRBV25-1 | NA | CASSESKGWGTDTQYF
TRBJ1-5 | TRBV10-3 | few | CAISEGQGGNQPQHF
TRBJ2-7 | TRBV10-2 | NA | CATQRRTPDEQYF
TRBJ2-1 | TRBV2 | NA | CASMLDRDGNEQFF
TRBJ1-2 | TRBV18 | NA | CASSPSSDRDRYGYTF
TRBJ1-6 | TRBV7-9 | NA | CASTRQGHNSPLHF
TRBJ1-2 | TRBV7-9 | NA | CASSSGTEDLNYGYTF
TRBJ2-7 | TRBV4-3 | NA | CASSQWPGEPYEQYF
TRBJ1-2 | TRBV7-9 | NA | CASSQGYGYTF
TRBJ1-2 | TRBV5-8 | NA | CASSHGKSYGYTF
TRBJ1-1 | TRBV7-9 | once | CASSRGAEAFF
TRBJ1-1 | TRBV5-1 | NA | CASSQGRTYSNEAFF
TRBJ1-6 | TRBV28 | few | CASRQRDRNNSPLHF
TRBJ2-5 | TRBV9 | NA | CASSVFRGVGQETQYF
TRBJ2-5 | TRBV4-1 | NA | CASREGAGKETQYF
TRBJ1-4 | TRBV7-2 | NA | CASSPWADRGEKLFF
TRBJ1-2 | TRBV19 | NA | CASTSGDYGYTF
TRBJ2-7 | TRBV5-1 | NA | CASSLRGPMSSYEQYF
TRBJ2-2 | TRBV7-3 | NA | CASSLMASTNTGELFF
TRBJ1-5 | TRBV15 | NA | CATSRDLTGGPQPQHF
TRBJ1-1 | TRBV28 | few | CASSLLRGTGITTEAFF
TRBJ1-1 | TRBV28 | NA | CASTPGQPEAFF
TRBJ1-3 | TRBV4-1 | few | CASSQFSGFSSIPGNTIYF
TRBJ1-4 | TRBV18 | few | CASAAGNEKLFF
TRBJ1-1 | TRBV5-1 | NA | CASSFQGADTEAFF
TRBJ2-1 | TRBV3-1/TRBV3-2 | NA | CASSRTGTGIGEQFF